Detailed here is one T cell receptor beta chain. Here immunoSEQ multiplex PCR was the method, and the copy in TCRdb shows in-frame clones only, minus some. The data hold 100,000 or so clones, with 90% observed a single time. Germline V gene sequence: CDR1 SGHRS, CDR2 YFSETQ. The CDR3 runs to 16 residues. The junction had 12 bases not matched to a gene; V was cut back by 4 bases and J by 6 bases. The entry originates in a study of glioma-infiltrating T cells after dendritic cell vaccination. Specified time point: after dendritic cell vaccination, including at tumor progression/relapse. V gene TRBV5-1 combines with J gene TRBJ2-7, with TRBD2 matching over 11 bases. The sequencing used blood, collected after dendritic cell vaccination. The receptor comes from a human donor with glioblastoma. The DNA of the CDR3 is TGCGCCAGCAGCAGTGGGGTAGCGGGAGGGCCGCGCGAGCAGTACTTC. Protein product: CASSSGVAGGPREQYF.